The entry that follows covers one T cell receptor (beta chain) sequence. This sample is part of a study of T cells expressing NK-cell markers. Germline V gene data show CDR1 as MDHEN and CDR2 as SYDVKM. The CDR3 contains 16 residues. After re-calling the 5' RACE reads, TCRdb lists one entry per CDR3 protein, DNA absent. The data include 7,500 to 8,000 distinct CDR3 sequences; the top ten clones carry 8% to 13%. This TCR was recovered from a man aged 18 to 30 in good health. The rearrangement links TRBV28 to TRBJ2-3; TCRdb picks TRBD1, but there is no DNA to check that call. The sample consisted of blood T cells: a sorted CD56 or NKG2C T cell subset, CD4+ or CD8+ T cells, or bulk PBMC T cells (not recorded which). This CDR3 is CASSFDGTGNTDTQYF.